Listed below are T cell receptor beta chains from one sample, sequenced in a study of metastatic and nonmetastatic thyroid tumors. TCRdb recomputed clones from the PCR reads via MiXCR. The repertoire consists of 35,000 to 50,000 clones, with under 4% occurring once and the leading ten covering 8% to 10%. What was sequenced was blood. These receptors all come from a female donor with papillary thyroid cancer or a benign thyroid nodule (not recorded which). Some clones in this sample may be carry-over from other donors' samples. The CDR3 runs from the conserved cysteine through the conserved F or W. A D gene is named only where the DNA matches it firmly. Where a row states a size, it is once, few, many or the class of an expanded clone; other rows omit it.

TRBV3-1	TRBJ1-3	17	NA	NA	CASSQTAIGARGNTIYF	TGTGCCAGCAGCCAGACCGCTATCGGGGCCCGGGGGAACACCATATATTTT
TRBV15	TRBJ2-3	15	NA	NA	CASSRESGSGDTQYF	TGTGCCTCCAGCAGAGAATCCGGGAGCGGAGATACGCAGTATTTT
TRBV28	TRBJ2-1	15	NA	many	CASSLLGGPVNEQFF	TGTGCCAGCAGTTTATTAGGAGGGCCAGTGAATGAGCAGTTCTTC
TRBV6-2/TRBV6-3	TRBJ1-5	15	NA	few	CASSRARGINQPQHF	TGTGCCAGTAGTCGGGCCCGAGGGATCAATCAGCCCCAGCATTTT
TRBV6-1	TRBJ1-5	14	TRBD1	NA	CASRTGEGNQPQHF	TGTGCCAGCAGAACAGGGGAAGGGAATCAGCCCCAGCATTTT
TRBV3-1	TRBJ2-3	12	NA	medium-sized	CASSRVTDTQYF	TGTGCCAGCAGCAGGGTCACAGATACGCAGTATTTT
TRBV28	TRBJ2-1	16	TRBD2	many	CASSPIRLAEYNEQFF	TGTGCCAGCAGCCCTATTAGACTAGCGGAATACAATGAGCAATTCTTC
TRBV18	TRBJ1-1	12	NA	many	CASSPGNYEAFF	TGTGCCAGCTCACCAGGGAATTATGAAGCTTTCTTT
TRBV5-1	TRBJ2-3	15	NA	many	CASSLKQMGSDTQYF	TGCGCCAGCAGCTTGAAACAGATGGGTTCAGATACGCAGTATTTT
TRBV12-3/TRBV12-4	TRBJ2-7	13	NA	NA	CASSFRVSCEQYF	TGTGCCAGCAGTTTCCGGGTCTCCTGCGAGCAGTACTTC
TRBV28	TRBJ1-2	16	NA	NA	CASSPLGFGANYGYTF	TGTGCCAGCAGTCCATTGGGGTTCGGGGCGAACTATGGCTACACCTTC
TRBV6-1	TRBJ1-6	13	NA	many	CASKLDVTSPLHF	TGTGCCAGCAAATTAGACGTAACCTCACCCCTCCACTTT
TRBV6-2/TRBV6-3	TRBJ2-1	14	TRBD2	NA	CASSYGTSGNDQFF	TGTGCCAGCAGTTACGGGACTAGCGGCAATGATCAGTTCTTC
TRBV28	TRBJ2-2	12	NA	few	CASSLGYGELFF	TGTGCCAGCAGTTTGGGGTACGGGGAGCTGTTTTTT
TRBV27	TRBJ2-7	15	TRBD2	NA	CASSRGLAGFYEQYF	TGTGCCAGCAGTCGCGGACTAGCGGGGTTCTACGAGCAGTACTTC
TRBV6-1	TRBJ2-3	14	NA	many	CASTQGWGPDTQYF	TGTGCCAGCACCCAGGGATGGGGCCCAGATACGCAGTATTTT
TRBV27	TRBJ2-7	13	NA	few	CATHRAGSYEQYF	TGTGCCACCCACCGCGCGGGCTCCTACGAGCAGTACTTC
TRBV6-4	TRBJ2-1	15	TRBD2	few	CASSPTSGSSHEQFF	TGTGCCAGCAGCCCGACTAGCGGGAGTTCCCATGAGCAGTTCTTC
TRBV19	TRBJ2-7	15	TRBD2	few	CASSIGLAGDYEQYF	TGTGCCAGTAGTATCGGACTAGCGGGAGACTACGAGCAGTACTTC
TRBV28	TRBJ2-1	15	NA	NA	CASSPLAGGHNEQFF	TGTGCCAGCAGCCCCTTGGCGGGCGGGCACAATGAGCAGTTCTTC
TRBV5-1	TRBJ2-7	14	TRBD2	many	CASSYRTSEFEQYF	TGCGCCAGCAGCTACCGGACTAGCGAATTCGAGCAGTACTTC
TRBV14	TRBJ1-1	12	TRBD1	many	CANRQGGTEAFF	TGTGCCAACAGACAGGGTGGCACTGAAGCTTTCTTT
TRBV4-1	TRBJ2-7	17	TRBD2	many	CASELEPTAGGRREQYF	TGCGCCAGCGAACTAGAACCTACAGCGGGAGGACGGAGAGAGCAGTACTTC
TRBV20-1	TRBJ1-2	17	NA	NA	CSALFRQIPTLNYGYTF	TGCAGTGCTCTTTTTCGACAGATACCAACCCTTAACTATGGCTACACCTTC
TRBV20-1	TRBJ2-1	15	TRBD2	many	CSARAQLAGAYEQFF	TGCAGTGCTAGGGCCCAACTAGCGGGAGCCTATGAGCAGTTCTTC
TRBV4-1	TRBJ1-2	12	TRBD1	NA	CASSPTGRGYTF	TGCGCCAGCAGCCCGACAGGGCGCGGCTACACCTTC
TRBV6-1	TRBJ2-3	20	NA	NA	CASTESGASEQLQFTDTQYF	TGTGCCAGCACTGAATCGGGGGCTAGCGAGCAGCTTCAATTCACAGATACGCAGTATTTT
TRBV5-6	TRBJ2-7	14	NA	many	CASSFEDTPYEQYF	TGTGCCAGCAGCTTCGAGGACACTCCCTACGAGCAGTACTTC